The 14 T cell receptor beta chains below were found in one sample sequenced in a study of blood T cell repertoires in COVID-19. Assay used: immunoSEQ multiplex PCR; TCRdb lists only in-frame clones, some missing. This repertoire shows about 36,000 clones, 81% found once; its top ten account for around two fifths. Sequencing was performed on peripheral blood. All receptors derive from a human donor in a cohort sampled during active or convalescent COVID-19. The donor label of this sample is uncertain.

This clone was recorded only once. V usage is TRBV7-2 and J usage is TRBJ2-3, with 10 bases identical to TRBD2. The CDR3 sequence is 15 residues long. The ends lost 5 bases at V and 3 bases at J; junction bases unmatched: 5. Germline lookup yields CDR1 SGHTA and CDR2 FQGNSA. CDR3 residues: CASSREREGTDTQYF. Here the CDR3 DNA reads TGTGCCAGCAGCCGGGAGCGGGAGGGTACAGATACGCAGTATTTT.

This clone was recorded a few times. J is TRBJ2-2 and V is TRBV6-6; D ambiguous. Trimming shortened V by 3 bases and J by 3 bases, and 8 bases separated the two germline ends. In germline, CDR1 is MNHNY, CDR2 SVGAGI (reference sequence). This CDR3 contains 14 residues. The CDR3 DNA reads TGTGCCAGCAGTTATCTGAGAGACACCGGGGAGCTGTTTTTT. It is translated as CASSYLRDTGELFF.

This clone came up once. This chain's CDR3 is CASSRGSQPQHF. CDR3 DNA sequence: TGTGCCAGCAGTCGAGGGTCTCAGCCCCAGCATTTT. V gene TRBV27 combines with J gene TRBJ1-5; D uncertain. V was trimmed by 5 bases and J by 6 bases, leaving 8 bases between them. Germline V CDR1 and CDR2: MNHEY, SMNVEV (reference sequence). The CDR3 has 12 residues.

This chain joins TRBV10-2 and TRBJ1-5, with 9 bases lining up with TRBD1. V dropped 6 bases and J dropped 4; count of bases not matched to a gene: 4. The CDR3 is made up of 14 amino acids. In germline, CDR1 is WSHSY, CDR2 SAAADI. The CDR3 bases are TGCGCCAGCAGAAAGGGACAGGGTAATCAGCCCCAGCATTTT. Translated: CASRKGQGNQPQHF.

The chain couples TRBV7-2 to TRBJ2-7; 7 nucleotides line up with TRBD1. The CDR3 spans 15 residues. V shed 2 bases, J shed 2 bases, and the junction held 6 bases outside the gene matches. Per the germline V gene, CDR1 is SGHTA and CDR2 is FQGNSA. CDR3 coding DNA: TGTGCCAGCAGCTTATCCGGCGGACAGGCCTACGAGCAGTACTTC. Translation gives CASSLSGGQAYEQYF.

The genes are TRBV5-1 and TRBJ2-7; D is unresolved. This CDR3 has 14 residues. V lost 0 bases and J lost 7, with 14 bases in between. Germline V gives CDR1 SGHRS, CDR2 YFSETQ. DNA for the CDR3: TGCGCCAGCAGCTTGGATGCCGGCCTGAGGGAGCAGTACTTC. Its protein product is CASSLDAGLREQYF.

This chain links TRBV19 with TRBJ1-1; D unresolved. The V gene's germline CDR1 is LNHDA and CDR2 SQIVND (reference sequence). Trimming pared 6 bases from V and 0 bases from J, leaving 8 bases between. The CDR3 runs to 13 residues. The DNA for the CDR3 is TGTGCCAGTAGCAGGAGGATGAACACTGAAGCTTTCTTT. Amino acid sequence: CASSRRMNTEAFF.

The J gene is TRBJ1-4, the V gene TRBV6-2 or TRBV6-3; the D gene is possibly TRBD1 (5 bases). The CDR3 totals 15 residues. Germline loops: CDR1 MNHEY, CDR2 SVGEGT. The germline V and J ends were trimmed by 5 bases and 0 bases, with 10 bases remaining between them. The DNA of the CDR3 is TGTGCCAGCAGTACCGACAGAGCAACTAATGAAAAACTGTTTTTT. This encodes CASSTDRATNEKLFF.

The chain employs TRBV5-1 and TRBJ2-7; 7 bases line up with TRBD2. The junction had 2 bases not matched to a gene; V was cut back by 0 bases and J by 2 bases. The CDR3 totals 14 residues. CDR1 SGHRS and CDR2 YFSETQ come from the germline V gene. CDR3 nucleotide sequence: TGCGCCAGCAGCTTGGCGGGGGGACCCTACGAGCAGTACTTC. Residues: CASSLAGGPYEQYF.

This chain uses TRBV27 with TRBJ2-7, with D maybe TRBD2 (5 bases). Germline-derived CDR1 and CDR2 are MNHEY and SMNVEV (reference sequence). Trimming left V 5 bases short and J 6 bases short, with 20 bases between. This CDR3 contains 15 residues. In nucleotides, the CDR3 is TGTGCCAGCAGTCCCTTTATGCTAGGAGGATCCGAGCAGTACTTC. Protein: CASSPFMLGGSEQYF.

The gene calls are TRBV24-1 and TRBJ1-5; 8 bases are a match to TRBD1. J was trimmed by 8 bases and V by 3 bases; bases with no gene match: 5. The CDR3 totals 14 residues. Germline loops: CDR1 KGHDR, CDR2 SFDVKD. The CDR3 loop is CATSDPGQGKPQHF. DNA for the CDR3: TGTGCCACCAGTGATCCAGGACAGGGAAAGCCCCAGCATTTT.

The chain recombines TRBV7-6 with TRBJ2-5; the D gene is possibly TRBD1 (5 bases). The CDR3 spans 14 residues. V lost 4 bases and J 5 bases, leaving 14 bases between the germline ends. Germline CDR1 is SGHVS and CDR2 is FNYEAQ. The DNA for the CDR3 is TGTGCCAGCAGCTGGGGCCCCGACTGGGAGACCCAGTACTTC. The encoded protein is CASSWGPDWETQYF.

This chain connects TRBV4-3 to TRBJ1-1, with 8 bases aligning to TRBD1. CDR3 length: 16 amino acids. V lost 2 bases, J lost 1 base, and 6 bases stayed unmatched. CDR1 and CDR2 from the germline V gene are LGHNA and YSLEER. The CDR3 sequence: CASSQFLGQENTEAFF. In DNA, the CDR3 is TGCGCCAGCAGCCAATTCTTGGGACAGGAGAACACTGAAGCTTTCTTT.

The chain combines TRBV5-4 with TRBJ2-3; 10 bases line up with TRBD2. The V gene's germline CDR1 is SGHNT and CDR2 YYREEE (reference sequence). This CDR3 region has 13 residues. V was pared by 3 bases and J by 9 bases, with 4 bases of the junction left unmatched. CDR3 loop: CASSSSGRGTQYF. Here the CDR3 DNA reads TGTGCCAGCAGCTCCAGCGGGAGGGGGACGCAGTATTTT.